These T cell receptor beta chains were read from a single sample in a study of blood T cells in healthy people across ages. TCRdb ran MiXCR on the 5' RACE reads and lists one entry per CDR3 protein. The table has around 1,900,000 distinct CDR3 sequences, 30% to 40% seen once; the top ten hold more than 20%. The source material was blood. These receptors originate from a human donor in good health. CDR3s include the opening cysteine and the closing phenylalanine or tryptophan. The order of the fields is J gene, V gene, clone size, D gene, CDR3 DNA, CDR3 protein. A D gene is named only where the DNA matches it firmly. Clone size appears in some rows only: once, few, many, or a class for an expanded clone.

TRBJ2-7 | TRBV7-9 | few | . | TGTGCCAGCAACCGGGGAAACTACGAGCAGTACTTC | CASNRGNYEQYF
TRBJ2-5 | TRBV12-3/TRBV12-4 | . | . | TGTGCCAGCAGGATAGGGATCTCGGAGACCCAGTACTTC | CASRIGISETQYF
TRBJ2-6 | TRBV7-3 | many | . | TGTGCCAGCAGCTCTAGCAACTCTGGGGCCAACGTCCTGACTTTC | CASSSSNSGANVLTF
TRBJ2-7 | TRBV3-1 | . | TRBD1 | TGTGCCAGCAGCCAATGCCCAGGGGGCTACGAGCAGTACTTC | CASSQCPGGYEQYF
TRBJ1-1 | TRBV20-1 | many | . | TGCAGCGTACGTCGTGGGGGCGAGGCCACTGAAGCTTTCTTT | CSVRRGGEATEAFF
TRBJ1-1 | TRBV20-1 | few | . | TGCAGTGCTAGGACAGCCCTCGGGAACACTGAAGCTTTCTTT | CSARTALGNTEAFF
TRBJ2-1 | TRBV12-3/TRBV12-4 | . | . | TGTGCCAGCAGTCCGACCCCTCCCCTCGGGAATGAGCGGTTCTTC | CASSPTPPLGNERFF
TRBJ2-7 | TRBV5-6 | . | . | TGTGCCAGCAGCTTGGGCCCCGGGAACTACGAGCAGTACTTC | CASSLGPGNYEQYF
TRBJ2-3 | TRBV3-1 | . | TRBD1 | TGTGCCAGCAGCCAAGGGGGGACAGGCACAGATACGCAGTATTTT | CASSQGGTGTDTQYF
TRBJ2-3 | TRBV7-2 | . | . | TGTGCCAGCAGCTTAGCAGGGACAACCTATACGCAGTATTTT | CASSLAGTTYTQYF
TRBJ2-1 | TRBV7-2 | . | . | TGTGCCAGCAGTTTTACTGGACGTCTTCTGGGGGATGAGCAGTTCTTC | CASSFTGRLLGDEQFF
TRBJ1-2 | TRBV7-9 | . | TRBD1 | TGTGCCAGCAGGCCAGGGGGCGGCTATGGCTACACCTTC | CASRPGGGYGYTF
TRBJ2-1 | TRBV6-6 | once | . | TGTGCCAGCAGTTCTTCTTCAGCGATTAGCTCCTACAATGAGCAGTTCTTC | CASSSSSAISSYNEQFF
TRBJ1-6 | TRBV27 | . | . | TGTGCCAGCACACCGGACCTCTATAATTCACCCCTCCACTTT | CASTPDLYNSPLHF
TRBJ2-7 | TRBV28 | few | . | TGTGCCAGCAGTTTTCGATCCTATCCCCCCGGGGGGCGATGGGTCTACGAGCAGTACTTC | CASSFRSYPPGGRWVYEQYF
TRBJ2-5 | TRBV7-9 | few | . | TGTGCCAGCAGCCCGCAGGGGGGAGATCAAGAGACCCAGTACTTC | CASSPQGGDQETQYF
TRBJ1-5 | TRBV20-1 | few | . | TGCAGTGGATCAGGAAGAGACGGCCGCAATCAGCCCCAGCATTTT | CSGSGRDGRNQPQHF
TRBJ2-1 | TRBV5-1 | . | TRBD2 | TGCGCCAGCAGCTTGGGGGTGACTAGCCCTAGGTACAATGAGCAGTTCTTC | CASSLGVTSPRYNEQFF
TRBJ2-4 | TRBV20-1 | few | . | TGCAGTGCTCCGGGTCTGGGAGCCAAAAACATTCAGTACTTC | CSAPGLGAKNIQYF
TRBJ1-1 | TRBV30 | many | . | TGTGCCTGGGAGGCGTCTAAGGGGACTGAAGCTTTCTTT | CAWEASKGTEAFF
TRBJ2-5 | TRBV28 | . | . | TGTGCCAGCACTCGGCGGGTCGGAGAGACCCAGTACTTC | CASTRRVGETQYF
TRBJ1-2 | TRBV20-1 | . | TRBD1 | TGCAGTGCTAATGGACAGGGGGGCGGTGGCTACACCTTC | CSANGQGGGGYTF